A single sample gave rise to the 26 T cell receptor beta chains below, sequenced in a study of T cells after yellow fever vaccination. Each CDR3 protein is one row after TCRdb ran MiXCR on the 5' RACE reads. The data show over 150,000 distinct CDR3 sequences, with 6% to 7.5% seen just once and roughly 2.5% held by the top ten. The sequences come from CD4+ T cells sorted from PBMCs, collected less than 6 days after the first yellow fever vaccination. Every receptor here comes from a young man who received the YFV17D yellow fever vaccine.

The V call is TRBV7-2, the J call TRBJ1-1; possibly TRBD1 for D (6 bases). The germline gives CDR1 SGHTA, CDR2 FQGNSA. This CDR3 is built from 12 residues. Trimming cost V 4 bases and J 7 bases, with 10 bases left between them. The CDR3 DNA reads TGTGCCAGCAGCTCTACAGGGAATGAAGCTTTCTTT. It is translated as CASSSTGNEAFF.

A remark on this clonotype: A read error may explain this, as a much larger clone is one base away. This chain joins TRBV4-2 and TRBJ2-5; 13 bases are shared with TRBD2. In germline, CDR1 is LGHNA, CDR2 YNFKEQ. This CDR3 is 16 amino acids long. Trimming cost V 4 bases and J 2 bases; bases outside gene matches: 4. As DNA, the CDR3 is TGTGCCAGCAGCCCGTGGACTAGCGGGGGACAAGAGACCCAGTACTTC. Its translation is CASSPWTSGGQETQYF.

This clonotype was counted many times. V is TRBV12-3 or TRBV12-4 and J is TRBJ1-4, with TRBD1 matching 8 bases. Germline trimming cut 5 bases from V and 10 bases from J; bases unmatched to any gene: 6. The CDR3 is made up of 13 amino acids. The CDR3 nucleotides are TGTGCCAGCAGTCCTGGACAGGGAGGAAAACTGTTTTTT. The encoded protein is CASSPGQGGKLFF.

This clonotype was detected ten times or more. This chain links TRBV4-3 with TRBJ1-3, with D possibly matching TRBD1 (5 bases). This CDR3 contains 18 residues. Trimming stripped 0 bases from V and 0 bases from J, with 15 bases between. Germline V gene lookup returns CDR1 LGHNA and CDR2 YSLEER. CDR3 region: CASSQERGDRLSGNTIYF. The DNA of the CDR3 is TGCGCCAGCAGCCAAGAGAGAGGGGACCGACTCTCTGGAAACACCATATATTTT.

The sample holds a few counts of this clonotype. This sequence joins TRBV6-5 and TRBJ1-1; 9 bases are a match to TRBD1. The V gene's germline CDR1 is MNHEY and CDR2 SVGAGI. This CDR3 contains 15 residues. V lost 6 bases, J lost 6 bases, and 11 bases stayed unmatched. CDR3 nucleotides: TGTGCCAGCAGGACCCCGGGACAGGGCTGGGCTGAAGCTTTCTTT. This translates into CASRTPGQGWAEAFF.

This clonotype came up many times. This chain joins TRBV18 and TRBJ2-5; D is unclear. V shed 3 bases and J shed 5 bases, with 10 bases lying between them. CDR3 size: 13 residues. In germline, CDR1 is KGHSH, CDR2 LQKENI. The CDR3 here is CASSPARAETQYF. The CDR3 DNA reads TGTGCCAGCTCACCGGCAAGGGCCGAGACCCAGTACTTC.

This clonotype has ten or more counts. The CDR3 loop is CASTQAGPSILQQYV. Here the CDR3 DNA reads TGTGCCAGCACCCAAGCGGGCCCTTCGATTTTACAGCAGTACGTC. V gene TRBV2 combines with J gene TRBJ2-7, with D maybe TRBD2 (6 bases). Germline V gives CDR1 SNHLY, CDR2 FYNNEI. This CDR3 region has 15 residues. V lost 7 bases, J lost 8 bases, and 24 bases lay in between.

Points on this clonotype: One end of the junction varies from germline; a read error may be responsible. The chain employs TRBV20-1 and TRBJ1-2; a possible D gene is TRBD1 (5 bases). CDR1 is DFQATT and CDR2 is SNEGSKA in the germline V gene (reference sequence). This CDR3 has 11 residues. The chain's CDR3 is CGAAQDYGYTF. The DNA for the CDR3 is TGCGGTGCGGCACAGGACTATGGCTACACCTTC.

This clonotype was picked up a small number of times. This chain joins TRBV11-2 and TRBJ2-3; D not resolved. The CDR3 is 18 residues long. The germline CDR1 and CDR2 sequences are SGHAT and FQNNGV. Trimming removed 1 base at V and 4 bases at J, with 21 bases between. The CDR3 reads CASSLGRFATPYADTQYF. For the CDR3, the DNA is TGTGCCAGCAGCTTAGGCCGATTTGCCACCCCCTACGCAGATACGCAGTATTTT.

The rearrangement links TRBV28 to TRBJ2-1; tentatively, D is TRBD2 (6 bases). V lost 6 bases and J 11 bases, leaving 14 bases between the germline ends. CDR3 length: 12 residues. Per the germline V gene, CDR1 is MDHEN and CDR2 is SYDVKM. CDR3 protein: CASSSQAGKQFF. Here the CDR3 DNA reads TGTGCCAGCAGCTCACAAGCGGGCAAGCAGTTCTTC.

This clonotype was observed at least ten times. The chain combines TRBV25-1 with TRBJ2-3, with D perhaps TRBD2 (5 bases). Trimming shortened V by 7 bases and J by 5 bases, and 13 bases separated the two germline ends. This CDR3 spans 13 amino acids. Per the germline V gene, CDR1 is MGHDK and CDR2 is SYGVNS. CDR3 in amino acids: CASKLEWKDTQYF. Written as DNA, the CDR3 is TGTGCCAGCAAACTAGAATGGAAAGATACGCAGTATTTT.

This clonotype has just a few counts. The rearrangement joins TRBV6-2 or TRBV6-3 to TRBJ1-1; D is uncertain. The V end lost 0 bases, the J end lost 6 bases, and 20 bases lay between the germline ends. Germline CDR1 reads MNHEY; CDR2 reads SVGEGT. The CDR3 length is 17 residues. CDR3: CASSYSTTSGSWAEAFF. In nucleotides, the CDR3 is TGTGCCAGCAGTTACTCGACGACCAGCGGGTCGTGGGCTGAAGCTTTCTTT.

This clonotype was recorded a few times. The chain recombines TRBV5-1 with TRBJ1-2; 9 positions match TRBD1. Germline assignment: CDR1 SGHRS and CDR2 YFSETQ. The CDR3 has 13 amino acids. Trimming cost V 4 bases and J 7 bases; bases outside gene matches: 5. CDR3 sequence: CASSLQGAGGYTF. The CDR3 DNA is TGCGCCAGCAGCCTACAGGGGGCAGGTGGCTACACCTTC.

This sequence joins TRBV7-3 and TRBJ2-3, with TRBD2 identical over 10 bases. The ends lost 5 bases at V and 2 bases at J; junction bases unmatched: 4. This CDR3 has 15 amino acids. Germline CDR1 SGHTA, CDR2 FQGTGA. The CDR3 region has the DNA TGTGCCAGCAGCCCCAGCGGGGGGGTCACAGATACGCAGTATTTT. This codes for CASSPSGGVTDTQYF. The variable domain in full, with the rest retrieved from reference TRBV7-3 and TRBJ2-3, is GAGVSQTPSNKVTEKGKYVELRCDPISGHTALYWYRQSLGQGPEFLIYFQGTGAADDSGLPNDRFFAVRPEGSVSTLKIQRTERGDSAVYLCASSPSGGVTDTQYFGPGTRLTVL.

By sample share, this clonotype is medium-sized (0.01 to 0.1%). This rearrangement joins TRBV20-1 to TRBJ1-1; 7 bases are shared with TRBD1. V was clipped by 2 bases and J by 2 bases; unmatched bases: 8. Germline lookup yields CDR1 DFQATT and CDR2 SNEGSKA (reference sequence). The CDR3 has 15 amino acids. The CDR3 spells CSARQGGSVNTEAFF. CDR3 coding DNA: TGCAGTGCTAGACAAGGGGGCAGTGTAAACACTGAAGCTTTCTTT.

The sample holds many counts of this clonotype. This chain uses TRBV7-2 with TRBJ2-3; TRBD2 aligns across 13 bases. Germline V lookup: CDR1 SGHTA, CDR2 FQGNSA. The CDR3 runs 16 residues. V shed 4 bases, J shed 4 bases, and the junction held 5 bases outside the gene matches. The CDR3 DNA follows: TGTGCCAGCAGCTCTACTAGCGGGGGGGCCTCAGATACGCAGTATTTT. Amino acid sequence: CASSSTSGGASDTQYF. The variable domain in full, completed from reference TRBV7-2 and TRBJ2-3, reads GAGVSQSPSNKVTEKGKDVELRCDPISGHTALYWYRQSLGQGLEFLIYFQGNSAPDKSGLPSDRFSAERTGGSVSTLTIQRTQQEDSAVYLCASSSTSGGASDTQYFGPGTRLTVL.

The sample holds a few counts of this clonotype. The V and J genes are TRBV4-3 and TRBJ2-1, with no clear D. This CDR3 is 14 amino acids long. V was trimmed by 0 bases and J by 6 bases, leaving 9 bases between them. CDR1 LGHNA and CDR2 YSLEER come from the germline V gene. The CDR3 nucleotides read TGCGCCAGCAGCCAAGATAGGGCTTTCAATGAGCAGTTCTTC. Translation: CASSQDRAFNEQFF.

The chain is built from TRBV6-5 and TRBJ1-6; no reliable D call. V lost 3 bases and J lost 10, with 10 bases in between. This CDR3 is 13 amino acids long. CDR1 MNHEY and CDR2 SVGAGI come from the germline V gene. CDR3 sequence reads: CASSYLGASPLHF. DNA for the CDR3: TGTGCCAGCAGTTATTTGGGTGCATCACCCCTCCACTTT.

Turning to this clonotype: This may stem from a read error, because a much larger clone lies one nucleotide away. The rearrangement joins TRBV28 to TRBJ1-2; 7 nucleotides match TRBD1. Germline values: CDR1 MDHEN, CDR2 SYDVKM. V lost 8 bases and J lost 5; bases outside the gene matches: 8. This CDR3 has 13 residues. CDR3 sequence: CASWGQLKYGYTF. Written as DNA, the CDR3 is TGTGCCAGCTGGGGACAGCTTAAGTATGGCTACACCTTC.

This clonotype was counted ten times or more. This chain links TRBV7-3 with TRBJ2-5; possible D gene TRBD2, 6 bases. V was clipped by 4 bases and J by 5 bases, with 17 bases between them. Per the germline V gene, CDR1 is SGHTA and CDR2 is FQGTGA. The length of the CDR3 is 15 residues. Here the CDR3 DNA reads TGTGCCAGCAGCTCGGGGAGAGGGGCGGGGGAGACCCAGTACTTC. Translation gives CASSSGRGAGETQYF.

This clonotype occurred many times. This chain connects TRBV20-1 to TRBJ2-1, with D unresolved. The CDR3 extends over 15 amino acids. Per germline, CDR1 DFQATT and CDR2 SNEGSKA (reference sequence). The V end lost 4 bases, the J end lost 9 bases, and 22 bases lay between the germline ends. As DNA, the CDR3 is TGCAGTGCTAACTCACCAGGTCTGAAAAAGGCTGAGCAGTTCTTC. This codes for CSANSPGLKKAEQFF.

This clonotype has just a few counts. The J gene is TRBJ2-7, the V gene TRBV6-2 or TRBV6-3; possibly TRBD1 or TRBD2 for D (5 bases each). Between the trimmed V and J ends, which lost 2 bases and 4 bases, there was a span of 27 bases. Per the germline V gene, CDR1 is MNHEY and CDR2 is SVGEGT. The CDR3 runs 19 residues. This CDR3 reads CASSYRGFFPSDRLYEQYF. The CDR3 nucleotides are TGTGCCAGCAGTTACCGGGGATTTTTTCCCTCCGACAGACTATACGAGCAGTACTTC.

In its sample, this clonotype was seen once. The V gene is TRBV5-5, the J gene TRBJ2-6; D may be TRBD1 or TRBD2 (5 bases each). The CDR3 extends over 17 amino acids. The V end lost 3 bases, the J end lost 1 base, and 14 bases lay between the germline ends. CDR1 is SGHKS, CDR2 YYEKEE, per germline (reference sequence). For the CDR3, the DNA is TGTGCCAGCAGCTCGGAGTTTTGGGGGTCTGGGGCCAACGTCCTGACTTTC. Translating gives CASSSEFWGSGANVLTF.

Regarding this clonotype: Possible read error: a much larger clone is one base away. CDR3 region: CASSIGASQDTQHF. The DNA of the CDR3 is TGTGCCAGCAGCATAGGGGCTAGTCAAGATACGCAGCATTTT. The chain has TRBV7-6 and TRBJ2-3; D is perhaps TRBD1 (5 bases). Gene TRBJ1-5 matches the end of the DNA better, so the J call may be wrong. Germline V lookup: CDR1 SGHVS, CDR2 FNYEAQ. The CDR3 spans 14 residues.

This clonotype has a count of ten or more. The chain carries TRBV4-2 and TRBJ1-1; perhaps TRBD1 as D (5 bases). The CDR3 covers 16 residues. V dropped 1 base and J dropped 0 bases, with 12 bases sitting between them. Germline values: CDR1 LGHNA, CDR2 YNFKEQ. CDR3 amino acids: CASSQGGQGMNTEAFF. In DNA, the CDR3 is TGTGCCAGCAGCCAAGGGGGCCAGGGTATGAACACTGAAGCTTTCTTT.

Here the CDR3 DNA reads TGTGCCAGCAGTTTCCCGGGACAGGGATCCTACGAGCAGTACTTC. Amino acids: CASSFPGQGSYEQYF. The chain combines TRBV6-2 or TRBV6-3 with TRBJ2-7, with 9 nucleotides matching TRBD1. There are 15 residues in the CDR3. Germline CDR1 reads MNHEY; CDR2 reads SVGEGT. V was pared by 4 bases and J by 1 base, with 5 bases of the junction left unmatched.